The entry below describes one TCR beta chain. Time point reported: pre-sensitization, week 0. Specified treatment: therapeutic diphenylcyclopropenone sensitization with weekly scalp DPC. This sample was taken from a study of human T cells and chemical hapten exposure. About the study: Variation in per-sample TCR yields came mainly from small pooled library volume differences.

TCRdb reprocessed the RACE reads via MiXCR and lists one record per CDR3 protein. The table records a few hundred thousand distinct CDR3 sequences, 5.5% of them present only once. The TCR comes from a woman between 18 and 29 years old with alopecia areata. Some clones in this sample may be carry-over from other donors' samples. Material: whole blood, obtained in connection with sensitization to the hapten diphenylcyclopropenone (DPC).

CDR3 in DNA: TGTGCCAGCAGCTTGGAGGAGGGGGCTGGCTATGGCTACACCTTC. Translating gives CASSLEEGAGYGYTF. V and J are TRBV5-5 and TRBJ1-2; the match to TRBD1 covers 7 bases. Germline V gives CDR1 SGHKS, CDR2 YYEKEE (reference sequence). The CDR3 contains 15 residues. V was pared by 0 bases and J by 4 bases, with 6 bases of the junction left unmatched.